This paragraph covers one T cell receptor beta chain sequence. The assay was immunoSEQ multiplex PCR, and TCRdb's table has in-frame clones only and misses some. The sample includes 350,000 to 400,000 clones, more than 75% of them seen just once. This CDR3 is built from 15 residues. CDR1 and CDR2 (germline): SGDLS, YYNGEE. Germline trimming cut 4 bases from V and 10 bases from J; bases unmatched to any gene: 9. The data originate from a study of blood T cell repertoires in COVID-19. The rearrangement links TRBV9 to TRBJ1-6; 9 nucleotides match TRBD1. This TCR derives from a woman aged 18-29 years who had recovered from COVID-19. The specimen was PBMCs or T cells enriched from blood (not recorded which). The DNA of the CDR3 is TGTGCCAGCAGCTGGGGGACAGGGCAGGAATCACCCCTCCACTTT. It yields the protein CASSWGTGQESPLHF.